This note documents a single T cell receptor (beta chain) sequence. Its antigen is unknown. From the multiplex PCR reads, TCRdb called clonotypes with MiXCR, one entry per CDR3 protein. The sample carries more than 20,000 distinct CDR3 sequences, around 50% recorded once. The sample is drawn from a study of breast tumors, draining lymph nodes, adjacent tissues. Study findings and constraints: Compared with lymph nodes, tumors were less diverse; compared with nontumor tissue, more. Data fit most tumor T cells coming from lymph node, expanding in tumor.

Germline V gives CDR1 DFQATT, CDR2 SNEGSKA (reference sequence). With V trimmed by 8 bases and J by 6 bases, 15 bases remained unmatched. The CDR3 loop spans 14 amino acids. The chain uses TRBV20-1 and TRBJ2-7; TRBD2 agrees at 8 bases. Sequencing was carried out using breast tumor tissue. The TCR sequence derives from a female donor with breast cancer. Some clones in this sample may be carry-over from other donors' samples. For the CDR3, the DNA is TGCAGTCTTGCTGGTGCGGGAGGTGTCGGCGAGCAGTACTTC. The encoded protein is CSLAGAGGVGEQYF.